This T cell receptor (beta chain) is drawn from a study of T cell responses to AZD1222 COVID-19 vaccine. Here immunoSEQ multiplex PCR was the method, and the copy in TCRdb shows in-frame clones only, minus some. The sample carries 90,000 to 110,000 clones, 85% to 90% recorded once. The germline V gene encodes CDR1 KGHSH and CDR2 LQKENI. The CDR3 covers 13 residues. The junction had 2 bases not matched to a gene; V was cut back by 4 bases and J by 4 bases. The TCR sequence derives from an adult who received the AZD1222 COVID-19 vaccine. J is TRBJ2-7 and V is TRBV18; 9 nucleotides match TRBD2. The sequences come from peripheral blood, collected 28 days after the second AZD1222 dose. The CDR3 nucleotides are TGTGCCAGCTCACTAGCGGGAGCATACGAGCAGTACTTC. Its protein product is CASSLAGAYEQYF. The complete variable domain, with remaining parts taken from reference TRBV18 and TRBJ2-7, reads NAGVMQNPRHLVRRRGQEARLRCSPMKGHSHVYWYRQLPEEGLKFMVYLQKENIIDESGMPKERFSAEFPKEGPSILRIQQVVRGDSAAYFCASSLAGAYEQYFGPGTRLTVT.